This TCR beta chain was profiled in a study of blood T cell repertoires in COVID-19. Background on the study: The cDNA or gDNA used as material had been derived from T cells, B-cell-depleted T cells, or PBMCs.

Methods used by the authors: It was from reference gene primer amplification that nucleated cell counts were estimated. Only in-frame clones appear in the TCRdb table, and some are missing; sequencing was by immunoSEQ multiplex PCR. The V and J calls and the clone size are those of that table, but D and trimming were determined from the DNA. The profile shows around 500,000 clones, roughly 90% of them singletons. The length of the CDR3 is 14 residues. Trimming at V came to 3 bases and at J to 3 bases, leaving 5 bases not matched to a gene. CDR1 and CDR2 from the germline V gene are SGHRS and YFSETQ. The age range of participants was 18 to 89 years, with residence in about two dozen US areas. Participants' own reports of clinical history determined their cohort assignment.

This chain links TRBV5-1 with TRBJ2-7, with 8 nucleotides matching TRBD1. The clonotype comes from a woman aged 40 to 55 who had recovered from COVID-19. The sequenced sample was PBMCs or T cells enriched from blood (not recorded which). CDR3 sequence reads: CASSSRTGIYEQYF. CDR3 nucleotides: TGCGCCAGCAGCTCAAGGACAGGGATCTACGAGCAGTACTTC.